This T cell receptor beta chain came from a study of neurological immune-mediated disorders. This clonotype was observed at least ten times. Its cognate antigen is unknown. Synthesis of cDNA used 5'RACE (with 10-nucleotide random UMIs). Over 180 million TCR-beta sequences from 15-18 subjects were obtained in each sequencing run. Each CDR3 protein is one row after TCRdb ran MiXCR on the 5' RACE reads. Here the sample spans around 66,000 distinct CDR3 sequences, roughly 4.5% being singletons. Regarding the study as a whole: The study phylogenetically grouped the repertoires of 18 of 34 multiple sclerosis patients into one related-CDR3 cluster, a possible signature.

The CDR3 loop spans 13 amino acids. Per the germline V gene, CDR1 is SQVTM and CDR2 is ANQGSEA. Trimming left V 4 bases short and J 1 base short, with 10 bases between. V usage is TRBV29-1 and J usage is TRBJ1-1; D is possibly TRBD1 (6 bases). Sample: PBMCs. The receptor was isolated from a woman in her 70s with multiple sclerosis. Here the CDR3 DNA reads TGCAGCGTTGGGGACAACGGGAACACTGAAGCTTTCTTT. Translation: CSVGDNGNTEAFF.